This T cell receptor (beta chain) emerged from a study of T cell responses to AZD1222 COVID-19 vaccine. Broader study findings: It should be noted that donors were predominantly white British and more often female, and clonal diversity was possibly underestimated. CD4 TCRs associated with vaccination spanned spike, dominating at 160-218 and 743-854.

Measured with immunoSEQ multiplex PCR; TCRdb has only the in-frame clones, and not every one. Altogether approximately 180,000 clones are present, 80% to 90% being singletons, with the ten largest covering about 8%. This CDR3 contains 15 residues. Germline CDR1 and CDR2: SGHNT and YYREEE (reference sequence). V dropped 5 bases and J dropped 5 bases, with 19 bases sitting between them. As for this clone: What it binds is not known.

The rearrangement joins TRBV5-4 to TRBJ1-1; the D gene is possibly TRBD1 (6 bases). The sequence was collected from an adult in good health. The material sequenced was peripheral blood, taken on day 0 of AZD1222 vaccination. This CDR3 reads CASRVQGSGGTEAFF. CDR3 nucleotides: TGTGCCAGCAGGGTACAGGGTTCTGGAGGGACTGAAGCTTTCTTT.